A few counts support the clone carrying this T cell receptor beta chain. The target antigen is unknown. The entry originates in a study of T cell repertoires in cytomegalovirus infection. As for the study in general: Both a matching HLA type and CMV infection were indicated by public TCR beta signatures.

A single record per CDR3 protein comes from TCRdb applying MiXCR to the reads. In the table there are approximately 190,000 distinct CDR3 sequences, 7.5% to 10% of which are singletons. Germline-derived CDR1 and CDR2 are SGDLS and YYNGEE. Trimming pared 2 bases from V and 4 bases from J, leaving 10 bases between. The CDR3 is made up of 15 amino acids. Study conclusions and caveats: Public TCR beta family frequency separated CMV-and-HLA carriers, including in an independent cohort. The ex vivo response was dominated by HLA-C-restricted CMV-specific TCR beta clonotypes.

The chain recombines TRBV9 with TRBJ2-6; D is unclear. This receptor was taken from a human donor in good health (CMV status not recorded). Some clones in this sample may be carry-over from other donors' samples. The sample taken for sequencing was PBMCs. In DNA, the CDR3 is TGTGCCAGCAGCGTTGGCGGACCCGGGGCCAACGTCCTGACTTTC. As protein: CASSVGGPGANVLTF.